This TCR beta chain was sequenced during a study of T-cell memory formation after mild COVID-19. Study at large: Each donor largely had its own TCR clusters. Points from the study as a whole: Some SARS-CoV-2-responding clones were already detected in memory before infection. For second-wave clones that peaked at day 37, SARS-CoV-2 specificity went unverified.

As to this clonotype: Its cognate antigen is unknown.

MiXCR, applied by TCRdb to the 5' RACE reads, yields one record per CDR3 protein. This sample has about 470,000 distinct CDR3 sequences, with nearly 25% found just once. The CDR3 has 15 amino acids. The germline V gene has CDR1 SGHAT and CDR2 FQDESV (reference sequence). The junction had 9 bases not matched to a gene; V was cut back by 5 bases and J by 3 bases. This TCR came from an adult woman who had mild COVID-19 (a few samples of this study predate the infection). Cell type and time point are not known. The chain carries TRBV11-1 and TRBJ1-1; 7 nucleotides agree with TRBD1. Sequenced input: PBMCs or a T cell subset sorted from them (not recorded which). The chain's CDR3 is CASSPRQGSDTEAFF. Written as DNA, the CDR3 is TGTGCCAGCAGCCCCCGACAGGGTAGCGACACTGAAGCTTTCTTT. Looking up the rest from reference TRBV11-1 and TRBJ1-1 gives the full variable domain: EAEVAQSPRYKITEKSQAVAFWCDPISGHATLYWYRQILGQGPELLVQFQDESVVDDSQLPKDRFSAERLKGVDSTLKIQPAELGDSAMYLCASSPRQGSDTEAFFGQGTRLTVV.